This passage covers 4 T cell receptor beta chains from one sample sequenced in a study of T cell repertoires in cytomegalovirus infection. TCRdb re-called the reads through MiXCR, storing one row per CDR3 protein. The data contain roughly 280,000 distinct CDR3 sequences, roughly 10% of them singletons. Sequenced: PBMCs. These receptor sequences come from a human donor in good health (CMV status not recorded). Some clones in this sample may be carry-over from other donors' samples.

There are a few counts of this clonotype. The chain uses TRBV29-1 and TRBJ2-5; D is possibly TRBD1 (6 bases). With 8 bases removed from V and 5 bases from J, the gap between germline ends came to 12 bases. Germline CDR1 SQVTM, CDR2 ANQGSEA. The CDR3 contains 11 residues. The CDR3 sequence: CSIQGFETQYF. CDR3 in DNA: TGCAGCATACAGGGATTCGAGACCCAGTACTTC.

This clonotype was detected a few times. This chain links TRBV7-9 with TRBJ2-7; D could derive from TRBD1 or TRBD2 (5 bases each). The CDR3 covers 14 residues. The germline V gene has CDR1 SEHNR and CDR2 FQNEAQ (reference sequence). V shed 6 bases and J shed 7 bases, with 19 bases lying between them. CDR3 DNA sequence: TGTGCCAGCAGACCCACCCTCGGGACCTGGGAGCAGTACTTC. It encodes CASRPTLGTWEQYF.

This clonotype was detected many times. The chain joins TRBV20-1 to TRBJ2-6, with 7 nucleotides matching TRBD2. The CDR3 runs 15 residues. The V and J ends lost 0 bases and 4 bases, in that order; junction bases with no gene match: 3. From germline, CDR1 is DFQATT and CDR2 SNEGSKA (reference sequence). The CDR3 loop is CSARDSGLGANVLTF. CDR3 in DNA: TGCAGTGCTAGAGATAGCGGGCTAGGGGCCAACGTCCTGACTTTC.

This chain uses TRBV28 with TRBJ2-7, with D perhaps matching TRBD1 (5 bases). The ends were cut back, 8 bases at V and 7 bases at J, with 12 bases in the middle. Germline V gene data show CDR1 as MDHEN and CDR2 as SYDVKM. This CDR3 is 11 amino acids long. CDR3 nucleotides: TGTGCCAGCGGAAGGGGTGGTGAGCAGTACTTC. Its translation is CASGRGGEQYF.